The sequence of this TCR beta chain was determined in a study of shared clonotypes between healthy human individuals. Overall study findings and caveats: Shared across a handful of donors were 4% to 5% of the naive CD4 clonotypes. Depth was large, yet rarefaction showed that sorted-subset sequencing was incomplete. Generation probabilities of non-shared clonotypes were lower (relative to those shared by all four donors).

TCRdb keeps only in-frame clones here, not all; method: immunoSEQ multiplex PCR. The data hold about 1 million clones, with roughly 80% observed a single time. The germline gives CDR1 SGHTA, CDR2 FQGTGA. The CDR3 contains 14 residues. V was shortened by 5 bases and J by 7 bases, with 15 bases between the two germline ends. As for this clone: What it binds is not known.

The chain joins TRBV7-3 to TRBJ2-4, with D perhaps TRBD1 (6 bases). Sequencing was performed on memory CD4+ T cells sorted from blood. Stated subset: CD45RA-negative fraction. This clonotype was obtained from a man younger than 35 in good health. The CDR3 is CASSPSGDSNIQYF. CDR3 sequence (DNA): TGTGCCAGCAGCCCCTCAGGGGATTCGAACATTCAGTACTTC.